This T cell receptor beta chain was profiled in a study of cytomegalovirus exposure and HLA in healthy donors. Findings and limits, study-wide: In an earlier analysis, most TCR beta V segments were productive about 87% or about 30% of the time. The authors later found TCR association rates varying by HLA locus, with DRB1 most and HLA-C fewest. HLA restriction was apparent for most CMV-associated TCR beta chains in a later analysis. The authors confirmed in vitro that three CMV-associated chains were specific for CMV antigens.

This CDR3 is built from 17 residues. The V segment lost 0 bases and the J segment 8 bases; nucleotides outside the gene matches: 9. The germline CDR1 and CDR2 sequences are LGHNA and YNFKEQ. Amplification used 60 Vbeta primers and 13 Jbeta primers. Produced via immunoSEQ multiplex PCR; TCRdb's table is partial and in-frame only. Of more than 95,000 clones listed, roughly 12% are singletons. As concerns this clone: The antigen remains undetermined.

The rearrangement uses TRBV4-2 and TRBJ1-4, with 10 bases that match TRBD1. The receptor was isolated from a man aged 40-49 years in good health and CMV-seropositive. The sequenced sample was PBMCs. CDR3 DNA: TGTGCCAGCAGCCAAGAATGGGGGACAGGGGTAGAGGAAAAACTGTTTTTT. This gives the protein CASSQEWGTGVEEKLFF.